The present T cell receptor beta chain was sequenced within a study of CD8 T cells in ankylosing spondylitis. Study conclusions and caveats: Characteristic of ankylosing spondylitis blood, it appeared, was a TCR beta motif comprising roughly 8 highly homologous variants.

The germline V gene encodes CDR1 GTSNPN and CDR2 SVGIG (reference sequence). Trimming took 4 bases from V and 5 from J, leaving 14 bases between them. CDR3 length: 13 amino acids. Quantitative molecular-barcoded 5'-RACE generated the TCR beta libraries. TCRdb re-derived calls from the 5' RACE reads in MiXCR, one entry per CDR3 protein. The sample holds around 150,000 distinct CDR3 sequences; approximately 10% are singletons and the top ten take around 4.1%. As regards this clonotype: As yet, its antigen is unknown.

The sequence derives from a female donor with ankylosing spondylitis or in good health (not recorded which). The chain uses TRBV30 and TRBJ1-1; the D is unclear. The sequenced material came from blood, either unsorted or a sorted T cell fraction (not recorded which). The CDR3 nucleotides are TGTGCCTGGAAGCGCGGCCAGCGGACTGAAGCTTTCTTT. This gives the protein CAWKRGQRTEAFF. Combining the CDR3 with reference TRBV30 and TRBJ1-1 gives the whole variable domain SQTIHQWPATLVQPVGSPLSLECTVEGTSNPNLYWYRQAAGRGLQLLFYSVGIGQISSEVPQNLSASRPQDRQFILSSKKLLLSDSGFYLCAWKRGQRTEAFFGQGTRLTVV.